Listed here are 10 T cell receptor beta chains from one sample, sequenced in a study of blood T cell repertoires in COVID-19. The repertoire was sequenced with immunoSEQ multiplex PCR; TCRdb's copy has only in-frame clones and lacks some. The top ten clones hold 25% of a sample with more than 75,000 clones, 84% of them seen once. Sequences were obtained from peripheral blood. Receptors were obtained from a man aged 55 to 70 with acute or convalescent COVID-19.

The CDR3: CASSPTGGRARFTEAFF. The CDR3, as DNA: TGTGCCAGCAGTCCTACAGGGGGCCGCGCGCGATTCACTGAAGCTTTCTTT. The rearrangement links TRBV13 to TRBJ1-1; 9 bases are shared with TRBD1. The CDR3 runs 17 residues. The trim removed 6 bases at V and 4 bases at J, leaving 15 bases unmatched. Germline CDR1 PRHDT, CDR2 FYEKMQ (reference sequence). The full variable domain, with the rest looked up from reference TRBV13 and TRBJ1-1, is AAGVIQSPRHLIKEKRETATLKCYPIPRHDTVYWYQQGPGQDPQFLISFYEKMQSDKGSIPDRFSAQQFSDYHSELNMSSLELGDSALYFCASSPTGGRARFTEAFFGQGTRLTVV.

The rearrangement joins TRBV15 to TRBJ1-1, with D unclear. Germline CDR1 LNHNV, CDR2 YYDKDF (reference sequence). This CDR3 is 15 amino acids long. Trimming cost V 0 bases and J 1 base, with 9 bases left between them. The CDR3 DNA sequence: TGTGCCACCAGCAGAGATATTGGAGGGAACACTGAAGCTTTCTTT. Amino acids: CATSRDIGGNTEAFF. The full variable domain, with the rest looked up from reference TRBV15 and TRBJ1-1, is DAMVIQNPRYQVTQFGKPVTLSCSQTLNHNVMYWYQQKSSQAPKLLFHYYDKDFNNEADTPDNFQSRRPNTSFCFLDIRSPGLGDTAMYLCATSRDIGGNTEAFFGQGTRLTVV.

This clone was counted a single time. CDR3 region: CASSLGETGTLNSPLHF. CDR3 in DNA: TGTGCCAGCAGTTTAGGGGAGACCGGGACATTAAATTCACCCCTCCACTTT. The chain combines TRBV27 with TRBJ1-6, with TRBD1 as a possible D gene (6 bases). This CDR3 has 17 residues. The V and J ends lost 2 bases and 7 bases respectively, with 18 bases between them. Germline CDR1 is MNHEY and CDR2 is SMNVEV (reference sequence).

The chain employs TRBV6-2 or TRBV6-3 and TRBJ2-7; 7 bases align to TRBD1. Germline CDR1 is MNHEY and CDR2 is SVGEGT. The CDR3 contains 13 residues. J was trimmed by 3 bases and V by 3 bases; bases with no gene match: 2. CDR3 region: CASSYRDSYEQYF. DNA for the CDR3: TGTGCCAGCAGTTATAGGGACAGCTACGAGCAGTACTTC.

This chain connects TRBV7-8 to TRBJ1-5; TRBD1 is a possible D gene (5 bases). CDR1 is SGHVS and CDR2 is FQNEAQ in the germline V gene. The germline V and J ends were trimmed by 3 bases and 1 base, with 16 bases remaining between them. The CDR3 is 17 residues long. CDR3 nucleotides: TGTGCCAGCAGCTTCTCTTCTCGACCAGGGAGCAATCAGCCCCAGCATTTT. Its protein product is CASSFSSRPGSNQPQHF.

This clone has a single count. The chain links TRBV18 to TRBJ1-4; D may be TRBD1 (6 bases). V lost 4 bases to trimming and J lost 8 bases, with 8 bases between them. The CDR3 loop spans 12 amino acids. CDR1 and CDR2 from the germline V gene are KGHSH and LQKENI. For the CDR3, the DNA is TGTGCCAGCTCACACAGGGTCGAAAAACTGTTTTTT. It encodes CASSHRVEKLFF. Full variable domain (missing parts from reference TRBV18 and TRBJ1-4): NAGVMQNPRHLVRRRGQEARLRCSPMKGHSHVYWYRQLPEEGLKFMVYLQKENIIDESGMPKERFSAEFPKEGPSILRIQQVVRGDSAAYFCASSHRVEKLFFGSGTQLSVL.

The V and J genes are TRBV28 and TRBJ1-3; the D gene is possibly TRBD1 (6 bases). Per germline, CDR1 MDHEN and CDR2 SYDVKM. Deletions cut 4 bases from V and 0 bases from J, with 13 bases between. The CDR3 extends over 16 amino acids. The CDR3 region has the DNA TGTGCCAGCAGTTCAGGGACACAGAGCTCTGGAAACACCATATATTTT. This translates into CASSSGTQSSGNTIYF.

The chain links TRBV5-1 to TRBJ2-7; TRBD1 is a possible D gene (6 bases). The CDR3 has 14 residues. The germline gives CDR1 SGHRS, CDR2 YFSETQ. Deletions cut 5 bases from V and 0 bases from J, with 12 bases between. CDR3 in amino acids: CASREQGSSYEQYF. CDR3 in DNA: TGCGCCAGCAGGGAACAGGGTAGCTCCTACGAGCAGTACTTC.

As DNA, the CDR3 is TGTGCCAGCAGTTACTCCAGGGGCGCGTCCCGAAACACCATATATTTT. It yields the protein CASSYSRGASRNTIYF. The chain has TRBV6-5 and TRBJ1-3, with a possible D match to TRBD1 (6 bases). Trimming took 0 bases from V and 5 from J, leaving 14 bases between them. The CDR3 has 16 residues. CDR1 is MNHEY and CDR2 is SVGAGI in the germline V gene.

The chain combines TRBV11-2 with TRBJ2-7; 11 bases align to TRBD1. Unmatched junction bases numbered 11, after V lost 4 bases and J lost 6 bases. Germline V CDR1 and CDR2: SGHAT, FQNNGV. The CDR3 runs to 16 residues. The DNA of the CDR3 is TGTGCCAGCAGCTCTACTCGCCGGGACAGGGGGTCCGAGCAGTACTTC. Its protein product is CASSSTRRDRGSEQYF.